These 23 T cell receptor beta chains came from one sample sequenced in a study of T cells in Graves' hyperthyroidism and ophthalmopathy. Authors of the study amplified TCR beta CDR3 regions from RNA transcripts. When the TCR CDR3 underwent first-round RT-PCR, the HTBI primer set was used. TCRdb used MiXCR to reprocess the multiplex PCR reads, holding one entry per CDR3 protein. This table has under 650,000 distinct CDR3 sequences, roughly 17% appearing once. Sequencing was carried out using blood. Every receptor here comes from a woman aged 30 to 39 with Graves' hyperthyroidism.

This clonotype occurred many times. The CDR3 DNA reads as TGTGCCAGCAGTGACAGGGTCGAAAGGGGTTCACCCCTCCACTTT. Encoded protein: CASSDRVERGSPLHF. The chain has TRBV6-1 and TRBJ1-6; D is possibly TRBD1 (5 bases). V was trimmed by 3 bases and J by 9 bases, leaving 15 bases between them. The CDR3 sequence is 15 residues long. The V gene's germline CDR1 is MNHNS and CDR2 SASEGT.

This clonotype was detected a few times. In DNA, the CDR3 is TGCAGTGCTAGGAAACAGAGACCTTATAATTCACCCCTCCACTTT. Translating it yields CSARKQRPYNSPLHF. The rearrangement uses TRBV20-1 and TRBJ1-6, with D unresolved. The germline gives CDR1 DFQATT, CDR2 SNEGSKA (reference sequence). Trimming took 3 bases from V and 4 from J, leaving 13 bases between them. The CDR3 spans 15 residues.

This clonotype has only a few counts. The rearrangement uses TRBV18 and TRBJ2-1; a weak D match, TRBD2 (6 bases). CDR1 and CDR2 from the germline V gene are KGHSH and LQKENI. Trimming cost V 1 base and J 4 bases, with 17 bases left between them. The CDR3 contains 17 residues. This CDR3 is CASSPLHEGGPYNEQFF. CDR3 nucleotides: TGTGCCAGCTCACCACTCCATGAGGGAGGCCCATACAATGAGCAGTTCTTC.

This clonotype was seen repeatedly, ten times or more. V is TRBV28 and J is TRBJ2-2, with TRBD2 matching over 9 bases. After removal of 5 bases from V and 2 bases from J, the junction contained 12 bases not matched to a gene. The CDR3 is 18 residues long. CDR1 and CDR2 from the germline V gene are MDHEN and SYDVKM. The DNA of the CDR3 is TGTGCCAGCAGTCGACGACAAAAACTAGCGGGTAACACCGGGGAGCTGTTTTTT. Its translation: CASSRRQKLAGNTGELFF.

This clonotype was observed at least ten times. The chain is built from TRBV2 and TRBJ1-2; TRBD1 agrees at 7 bases. J was trimmed by 2 bases and V by 6 bases; bases with no gene match: 3. This CDR3 has 13 residues. The germline V gene encodes CDR1 SNHLY and CDR2 FYNNEI. The CDR3 nucleotides read TGTGCCAGCAGACAGGGGCCCAACTATGGCTACACCTTC. Protein: CASRQGPNYGYTF.

This clonotype was picked up many times. This sequence joins TRBV10-1 and TRBJ2-3; 11 bases are shared with TRBD2. J lost 5 bases, V lost 0 bases, and 13 bases had no gene match. The CDR3 totals 19 residues. Germline CDR1 WNHNN, CDR2 SYGVQD (reference sequence). The CDR3 protein is CASSESLAGGQTPGDTQYF. DNA of the CDR3: TGCGCCAGCAGTGAGTCTCTAGCGGGAGGCCAAACGCCTGGAGATACGCAGTATTTT.

The rearrangement uses TRBV28 and TRBJ2-7, with TRBD2 matching over 11 bases. V gave up 8 bases and J gave up 2 bases; unmatched junction bases: 8. Germline assignment: CDR1 MDHEN and CDR2 SYDVKM. The CDR3 loop spans 15 amino acids. The CDR3 here is CASSLIAGGAYEQYF. The CDR3 region has the DNA TGTGCCAGCTCACTCATAGCGGGAGGGGCCTACGAGCAGTACTTC.

This clonotype was picked up many times. The rearrangement links TRBV29-1 to TRBJ2-1; D is perhaps TRBD2 (6 bases). V lost 3 bases to trimming and J lost 3 bases, with 12 bases between them. The length of the CDR3 is 14 residues. CDR1 is SQVTM and CDR2 is ANQGSEA in the germline V gene. CDR3 nucleotides: TGCAGCGTTGAGCCTAGCGCTTACTACAATGAGCAGTTCTTC. It specifies CSVEPSAYYNEQFF.

This clonotype was detected many times. The chain joins TRBV7-2 to TRBJ2-7; tentatively, D is TRBD2 (6 bases). CDR1 SGHTA and CDR2 FQGNSA come from the germline V gene. V lost 2 bases, J lost 2 bases, and 13 bases lay in between. The CDR3 contains 15 residues. This CDR3 reads CASSLNAGRTYEQYF. CDR3 DNA sequence: TGTGCCAGCAGCTTAAACGCGGGAAGGACCTACGAGCAGTACTTC.

This clonotype was counted between two and nine times. The V gene is TRBV12-3 or TRBV12-4, the J gene TRBJ1-6; D remains ambiguous. With 5 bases removed from V and 13 bases from J, the gap between germline ends came to 15 bases. This CDR3 has 13 amino acids. In DNA form, the CDR3 reads TGTGCCAGCAGTCCGAGACAAAAACATCCCCTCCACTTT. Translating it yields CASSPRQKHPLHF.

The rearrangement uses TRBV11-2 and TRBJ2-7; D gene unclear. Between the trimmed V and J ends, which lost 5 bases and 4 bases, there was a span of 18 bases. CDR3 size: 15 residues. The V gene's germline CDR1 is SGHAT and CDR2 FQNNGV. DNA for the CDR3: TGTGCCAGCAGCCGATTTCCCTCGGACGTTTACGAGCAGTACTTC. It is translated as CASSRFPSDVYEQYF.

CDR3 sequence: CASSLTAKNIQYF. The CDR3 region has the DNA TGTGCCAGCAGCTTAACAGCCAAAAACATTCAGTACTTC. V is TRBV7-3 and J is TRBJ2-4; no firm D call. The germline CDR1 and CDR2 sequences are SGHTA and FQGTGA. The CDR3 length is 13 residues. Trimming removed 0 bases from V and 0 bases from J, with 0 bases in between.

The gene calls are TRBV10-3 and TRBJ1-5; no firm D call. The germline V gene has CDR1 ENHRY and CDR2 SYGVKD. This CDR3 spans 13 amino acids. Trimming took 9 bases from V and 1 from J, leaving 10 bases between them. Here the CDR3 DNA reads TGTGCCATATCCCCGGAAAGCAATCAGCCCCAGCATTTT. Protein: CAISPESNQPQHF.

The chain links TRBV5-1 to TRBJ2-7; D not resolved. The CDR3 loop spans 12 amino acids. CDR1 is SGHRS and CDR2 is YFSETQ in the germline V gene. Deletions cut 1 base from V and 4 bases from J, with 6 bases between. The CDR3, as DNA: TGCGCCAGCAGCTTGAATAAATACGAGCAGTACTTC. This codes for CASSLNKYEQYF.

At least ten counts were recorded for this clonotype. This chain uses TRBV2 with TRBJ2-7, with D possibly being TRBD1 or TRBD2 (5 bases each). Trimming pared 6 bases from V and 3 bases from J, leaving 15 bases between. CDR3 length: 14 amino acids. Looked up from germline, CDR1 is SNHLY and CDR2 is FYNNEI. The CDR3 bases are TGTGCCAGCAGAGAGGGACCCGACAACTACGAGCAGTACTTC. Amino acid sequence: CASREGPDNYEQYF.

This clonotype was seen repeatedly, ten times or more. The chain recombines TRBV29-1 with TRBJ1-1; D may be TRBD1 (6 bases). The CDR3 loop spans 14 amino acids. Trimming stripped 0 bases from V and 1 base from J, with 9 bases between. CDR1 is SQVTM, CDR2 ANQGSEA, per germline. The CDR3 sequence is CSVEDRGRNTEAFF. In DNA form, the CDR3 reads TGCAGCGTTGAAGACAGGGGCCGGAACACTGAAGCTTTCTTT.

This clonotype was picked up a small number of times. The gene calls are TRBV6-2 or TRBV6-3 and TRBJ2-1, with TRBD1 matching over 9 bases. J was trimmed by 1 base and V by 0 bases; bases with no gene match: 1. This CDR3 spans 16 amino acids. Germline loops: CDR1 MNHEY, CDR2 SVGEGT. The CDR3 region is CASSYSGQGSYNEQFF. CDR3 nucleotides: TGTGCCAGCAGTTACTCAGGACAGGGGTCCTACAATGAGCAGTTCTTC.

The chain combines TRBV9 with TRBJ1-1; no clear D gene. CDR3 length: 13 residues. The germline V and J ends were trimmed by 4 bases and 0 bases, with 7 bases remaining between them. Looked up from germline, CDR1 is SGDLS and CDR2 is YYNGEE. Here the CDR3 reads CASSMAMNTEAFF. DNA of the CDR3: TGTGCCAGCAGCATGGCGATGAACACTGAAGCTTTCTTT.

The table lists this clonotype with many counts. This chain connects TRBV28 to TRBJ2-3; D is undetermined. The length of the CDR3 is 13 residues. V lost 6 bases and J 1 base, leaving 8 bases between the germline ends. Germline V lookup: CDR1 MDHEN, CDR2 SYDVKM. CDR3 sequence: CASSPSGTDTQYF. The CDR3 region has the DNA TGTGCCAGCAGCCCCTCCGGCACAGATACGCAGTATTTT.

This clonotype came up many times. The gene calls are TRBV6-1 and TRBJ2-7; 7 bases map to TRBD1. This CDR3 is 15 amino acids long. Germline CDR1 reads MNHNS; CDR2 reads SASEGT. V trimming: 7 bases; J trimming: 0 bases; junction bases outside the gene matches: 9. The CDR3, as DNA: TGTGCCAGCAAGAACTACCGGGACAGCTCCTACGAGCAGTACTTC. Protein: CASKNYRDSSYEQYF.

The V and J genes are TRBV27 and TRBJ2-7; TRBD1 matches 10 bases. CDR1 is MNHEY and CDR2 is SMNVEV in the germline V gene (reference sequence). The V gene end was trimmed by 7 bases and the J gene end by 6 bases; junction bases not matched to a gene: 9. CDR3 length equals 14 residues. DNA for the CDR3: TGTGCCAGCACAGTTTGGGGGACAGGGGCCGAGCAGTACTTC. Translating gives CASTVWGTGAEQYF.

This clonotype was found a few times. One base away lies a much larger clone, so this may be a sequencing read error. The chain has TRBV11-2 and TRBJ2-7, with 9 bases matching TRBD1. Trimming took 5 bases from V and 3 from J; bases not matched to a gene: 11. This CDR3 is built from 16 residues. Germline lookup yields CDR1 SGHAT and CDR2 FQNNGV. The CDR3 DNA follows: TGTGCCAGCAGCCCCATAATACGGACAGGGGACTACGAGCAGTACTTC. Encoded protein: CASSPIIRTGDYEQYF. The entire variable domain, with the rest obtained from reference TRBV11-2 and TRBJ2-7, is as follows: EAGVAQSPRYKIIEKRQSVAFWCNPISGHATLYWYQQILGQGPKLLIQFQNNGVVDDSQLPKDRFSAERLKGVDSTLKIQPAKLEDSAVYLCASSPIIRTGDYEQYFGPGTRLTVT.

This clonotype was observed a few times. The chain is built from TRBV6-1 and TRBJ2-7; 8 bases fit TRBD1. J gave up 4 bases and V 5 bases, and 7 bases lay outside the gene matches. This CDR3 is built from 14 residues. Germline CDR1 reads MNHNS; CDR2 reads SASEGT. The CDR3 loop is CASSSLTGAYEQYF. The CDR3 region has the DNA TGTGCCAGCAGTTCCTTGACAGGGGCATACGAGCAGTACTTC.